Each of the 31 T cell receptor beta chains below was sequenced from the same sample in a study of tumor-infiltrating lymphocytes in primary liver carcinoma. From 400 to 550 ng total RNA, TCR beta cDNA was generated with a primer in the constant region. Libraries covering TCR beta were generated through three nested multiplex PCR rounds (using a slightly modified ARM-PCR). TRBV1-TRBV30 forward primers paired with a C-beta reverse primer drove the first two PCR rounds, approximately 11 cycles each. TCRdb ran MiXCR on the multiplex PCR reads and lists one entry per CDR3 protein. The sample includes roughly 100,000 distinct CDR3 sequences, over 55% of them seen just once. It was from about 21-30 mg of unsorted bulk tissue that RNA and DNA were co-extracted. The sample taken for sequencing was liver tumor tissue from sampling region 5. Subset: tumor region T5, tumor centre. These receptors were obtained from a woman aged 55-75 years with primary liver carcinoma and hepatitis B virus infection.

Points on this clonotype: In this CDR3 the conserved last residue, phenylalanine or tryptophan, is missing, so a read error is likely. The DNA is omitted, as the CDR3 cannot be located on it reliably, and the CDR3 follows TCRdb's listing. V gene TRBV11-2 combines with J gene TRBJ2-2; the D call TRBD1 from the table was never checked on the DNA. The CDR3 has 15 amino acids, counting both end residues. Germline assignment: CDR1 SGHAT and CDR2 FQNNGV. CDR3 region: CASTRTGRDTGEPFY.

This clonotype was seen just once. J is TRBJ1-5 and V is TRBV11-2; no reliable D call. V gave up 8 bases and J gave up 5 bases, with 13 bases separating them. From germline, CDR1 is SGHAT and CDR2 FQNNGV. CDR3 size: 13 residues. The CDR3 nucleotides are TGTGCCAGCGACTCAGGTCGGTATCAGCCCCAGCATTTT. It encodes CASDSGRYQPQHF. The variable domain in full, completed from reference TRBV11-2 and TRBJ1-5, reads EAGVAQSPRYKIIEKRQSVAFWCNPISGHATLYWYQQILGQGPKLLIQFQNNGVVDDSQLPKDRFSAERLKGVDSTLKIQPAKLEDSAVYLCASDSGRYQPQHFGDGTRLSIL.

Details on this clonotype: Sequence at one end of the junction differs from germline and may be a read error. The DNA of the CDR3 is TGTGCCAGTAGCTGGATAGGGTCCTTCACCGGGGAGCTGTTTTTT. Translated: CASSWIGSFTGELFF. The genes are TRBV11-2 and TRBJ2-2; D is uncertain. This CDR3 is 15 amino acids long. The germline V gene has CDR1 SGHAT and CDR2 FQNNGV.

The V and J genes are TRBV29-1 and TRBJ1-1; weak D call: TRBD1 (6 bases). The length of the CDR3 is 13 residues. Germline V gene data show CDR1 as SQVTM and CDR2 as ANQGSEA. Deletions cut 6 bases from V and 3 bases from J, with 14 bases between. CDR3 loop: CSVRQDGDTEAFF. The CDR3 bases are TGCAGCGTGCGACAGGATGGGGACACTGAAGCTTTCTTT.

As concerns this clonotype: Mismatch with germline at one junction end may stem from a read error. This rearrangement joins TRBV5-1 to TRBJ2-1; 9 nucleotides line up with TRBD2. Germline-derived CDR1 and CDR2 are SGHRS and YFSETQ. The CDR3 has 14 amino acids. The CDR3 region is CASSFSGSSNEQFF. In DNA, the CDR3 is TGCGCCAGCAGCTTTAGCGGGAGTAGTAATGAACAGTTCTTC.

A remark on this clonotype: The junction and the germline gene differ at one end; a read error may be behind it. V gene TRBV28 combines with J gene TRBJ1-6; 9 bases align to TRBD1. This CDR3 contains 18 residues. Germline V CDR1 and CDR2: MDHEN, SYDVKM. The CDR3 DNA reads TGTGTCAGCATTCCAATGCCGGGACAGGGACCCTATAATTCACCCCTCCACTTT. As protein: CVSIPMPGQGPYNSPLHF.

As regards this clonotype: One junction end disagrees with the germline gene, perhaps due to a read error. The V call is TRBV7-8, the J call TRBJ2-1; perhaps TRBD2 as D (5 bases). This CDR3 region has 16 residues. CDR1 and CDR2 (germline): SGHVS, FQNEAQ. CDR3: CASSLWGVSSYNEHFF. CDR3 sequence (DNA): TGTGCCAGCAGCTTATGGGGAGTAAGCTCCTACAATGAGCATTTCTTC.

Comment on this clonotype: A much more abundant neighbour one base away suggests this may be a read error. The CDR3 loop is CASTDRVVTEAFF. CDR3 sequence (DNA): TGTGCCAGCACCGACAGGGTAGTCACTGAAGCTTTCTTT. The chain carries TRBV28 and TRBJ1-1; 7 bases match TRBD1. This CDR3 region has 13 residues. Germline lookup yields CDR1 MDHEN and CDR2 SYDVKM. J lost 4 bases, V lost 7 bases, and 6 bases had no gene match.

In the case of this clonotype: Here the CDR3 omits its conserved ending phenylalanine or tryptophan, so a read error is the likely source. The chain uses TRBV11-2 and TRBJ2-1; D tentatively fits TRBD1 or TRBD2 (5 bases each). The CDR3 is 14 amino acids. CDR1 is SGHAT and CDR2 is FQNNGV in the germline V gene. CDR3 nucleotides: TGTGCCAGCAGCTTATGTGGGACGTACAAAGAGCAGTTCTTA. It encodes CASSLCGTYKEQFL.

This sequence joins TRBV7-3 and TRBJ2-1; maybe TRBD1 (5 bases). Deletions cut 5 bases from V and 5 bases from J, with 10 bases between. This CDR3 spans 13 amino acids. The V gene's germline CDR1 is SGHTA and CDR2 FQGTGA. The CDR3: CASSPGRDNEQFF. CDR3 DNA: TGTGCCAGCAGCCCAGGGCGCGACAATGAGCAGTTCTTC.

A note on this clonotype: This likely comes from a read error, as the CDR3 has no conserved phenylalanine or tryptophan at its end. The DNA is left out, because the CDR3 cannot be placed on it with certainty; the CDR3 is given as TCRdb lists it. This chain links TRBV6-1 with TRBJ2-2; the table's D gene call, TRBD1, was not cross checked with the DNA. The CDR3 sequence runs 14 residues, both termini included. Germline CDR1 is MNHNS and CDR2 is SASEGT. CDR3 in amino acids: CASSTGGSTGELFL.

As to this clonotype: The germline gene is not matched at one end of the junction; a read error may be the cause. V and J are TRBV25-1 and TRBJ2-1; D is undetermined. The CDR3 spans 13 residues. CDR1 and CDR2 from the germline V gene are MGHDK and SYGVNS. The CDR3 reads CASCELEYNEQFF. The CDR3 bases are TGTGCCAGCTGTGAGCTGGAGTACAATGAGCAGTTCTTC. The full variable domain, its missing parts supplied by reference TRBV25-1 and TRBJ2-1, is EADIYQTPRYLVIGTGKKITLECSQTMGHDKMYWYQQDPGMELHLIHYSYGVNSTEKGDLSSESTVSRIRTEHFPLTLESARPSHTSQYLCASCELEYNEQFFGPGTRLTVL.

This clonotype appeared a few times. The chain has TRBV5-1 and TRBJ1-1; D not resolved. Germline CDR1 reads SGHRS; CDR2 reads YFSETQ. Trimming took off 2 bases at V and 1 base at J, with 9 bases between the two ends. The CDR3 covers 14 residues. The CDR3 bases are TGCGCCAGCAGCTTTACGGACCCGAACACTGAAGCTTTCTTT. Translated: CASSFTDPNTEAFF.

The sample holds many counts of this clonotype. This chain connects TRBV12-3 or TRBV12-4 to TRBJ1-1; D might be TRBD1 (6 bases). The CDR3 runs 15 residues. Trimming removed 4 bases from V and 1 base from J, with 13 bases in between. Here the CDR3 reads CASSWAGARNTEAFF. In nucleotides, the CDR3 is TGTGCCAGCAGTTGGGCAGGGGCTAGGAACACTGAAGCTTTCTTT.

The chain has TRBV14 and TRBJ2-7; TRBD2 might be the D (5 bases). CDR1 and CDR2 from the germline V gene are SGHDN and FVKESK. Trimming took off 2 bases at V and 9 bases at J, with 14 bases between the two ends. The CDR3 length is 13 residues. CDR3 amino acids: CASSQLAEAGQYF. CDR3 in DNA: TGTGCCAGCAGCCAACTAGCTGAAGCAGGGCAGTACTTC.

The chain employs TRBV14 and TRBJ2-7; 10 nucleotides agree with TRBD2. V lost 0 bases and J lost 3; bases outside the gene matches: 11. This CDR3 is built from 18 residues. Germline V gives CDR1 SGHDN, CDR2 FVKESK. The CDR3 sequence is CASSQDGASGRQCYEQYV. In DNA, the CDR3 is TGTGCCAGCAGCCAAGACGGGGCTAGCGGGAGACAATGCTACGAGCAGTACGTC.

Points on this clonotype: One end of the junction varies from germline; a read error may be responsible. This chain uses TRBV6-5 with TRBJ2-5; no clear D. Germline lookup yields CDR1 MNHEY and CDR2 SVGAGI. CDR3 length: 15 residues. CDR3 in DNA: TGTGCCTGCAATCCCATGAGGTACAATGGAGAGACCCAGCACTTC. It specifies CACNPMRYNGETQHF.

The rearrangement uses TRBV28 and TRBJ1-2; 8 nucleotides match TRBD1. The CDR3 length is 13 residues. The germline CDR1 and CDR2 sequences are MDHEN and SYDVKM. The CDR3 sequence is CISSRTGIDGYTF. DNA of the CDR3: TGTATCAGCAGTCGGACAGGGATTGATGGCTACACCTTC.

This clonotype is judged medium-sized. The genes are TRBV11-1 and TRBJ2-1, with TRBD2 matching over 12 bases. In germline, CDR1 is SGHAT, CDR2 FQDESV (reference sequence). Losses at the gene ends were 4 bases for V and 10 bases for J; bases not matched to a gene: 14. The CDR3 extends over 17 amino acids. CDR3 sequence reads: CASSSPKTSGSSLEQFF. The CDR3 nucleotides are TGTGCCAGCAGCTCCCCCAAGACTAGCGGGAGTTCTTTGGAGCAGTTCTTC.

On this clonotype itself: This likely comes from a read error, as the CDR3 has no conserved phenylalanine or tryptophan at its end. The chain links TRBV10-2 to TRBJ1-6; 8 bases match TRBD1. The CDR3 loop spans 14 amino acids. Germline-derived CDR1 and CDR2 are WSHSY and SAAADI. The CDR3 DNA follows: TGCGCTAGCAGATCTGGACAGGGTAATTCACCCCTCCACCTT. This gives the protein CASRSGQGNSPLHL.

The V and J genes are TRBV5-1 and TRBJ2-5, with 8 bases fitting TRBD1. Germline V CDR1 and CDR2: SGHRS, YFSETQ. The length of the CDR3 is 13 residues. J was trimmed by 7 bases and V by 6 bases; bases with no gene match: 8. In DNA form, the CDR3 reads TGCGCCAGCATGCAGGGGGCGGAAGGGACCCAGTACTTC. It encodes CASMQGAEGTQYF.

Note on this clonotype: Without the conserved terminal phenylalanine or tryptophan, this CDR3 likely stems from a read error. The DNA for the CDR3 is TGTGCCACCAGGCCGGTAAACACTGAAGCTTTCCTT. Protein: CATRPVNTEAFL. The chain is built from TRBV12-3 or TRBV12-4 and TRBJ1-1; D is ambiguous. The V end was cut by 10 bases, the J end by 2 bases, with 11 bases between. The length of the CDR3 is 12 residues.

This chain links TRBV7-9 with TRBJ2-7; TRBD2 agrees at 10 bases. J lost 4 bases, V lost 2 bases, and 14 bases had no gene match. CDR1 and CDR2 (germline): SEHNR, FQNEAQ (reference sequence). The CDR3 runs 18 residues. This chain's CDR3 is CASSLSPSGSSPSYEQYF. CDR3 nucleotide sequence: TGTGCCAGCAGCTTATCTCCTAGCGGGAGTTCCCCGTCATACGAGCAGTACTTC.

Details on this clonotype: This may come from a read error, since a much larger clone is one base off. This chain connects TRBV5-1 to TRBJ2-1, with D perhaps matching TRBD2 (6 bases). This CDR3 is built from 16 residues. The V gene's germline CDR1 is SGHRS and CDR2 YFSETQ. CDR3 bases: TGCGCCAGCAGCTTGCCTCTAGCGCAAGCCTACAATGGGCAGTTCTTC. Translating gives CASSLPLAQAYNGQFF.

The chain's CDR3 is CASSLDPGTGGNYEQYF. For the CDR3, the DNA is TGTGCCAGCAGCTTAGACCCCGGGACAGGGGGCAACTACGAGCAGTACTTC. The chain couples TRBV11-2 to TRBJ2-7; 12 bases map to TRBD1. Germline values: CDR1 SGHAT, CDR2 FQNNGV. This CDR3 is built from 17 residues. After removal of 0 bases from V and 3 bases from J, the junction contained 6 bases not matched to a gene.

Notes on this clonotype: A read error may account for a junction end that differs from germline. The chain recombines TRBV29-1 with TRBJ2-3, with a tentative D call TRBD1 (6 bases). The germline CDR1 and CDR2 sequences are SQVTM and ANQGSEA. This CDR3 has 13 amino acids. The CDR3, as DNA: TGCAGCGCAACAGGGTCAGGCGCAGATACGCAATATTTT. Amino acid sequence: CSATGSGADTQYF.

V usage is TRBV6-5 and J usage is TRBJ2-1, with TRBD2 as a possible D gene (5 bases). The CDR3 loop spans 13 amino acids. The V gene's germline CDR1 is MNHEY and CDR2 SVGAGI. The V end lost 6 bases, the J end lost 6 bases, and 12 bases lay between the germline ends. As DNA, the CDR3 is TGTGCCAGCAGGCTAGCAGGAAGCAATGAGCAGTTCTTC. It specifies CASRLAGSNEQFF.

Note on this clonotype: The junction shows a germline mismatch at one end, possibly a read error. CDR3 nucleotide sequence: TGTGCCAGCAGTTGGACTAGCGGGAGGGGTGGGCAGTCTTTT. Translated: CASSWTSGRGGQSF. V usage is TRBV28 and J usage is TRBJ2-3; 15 nucleotides line up with TRBD2. The CDR3 has 14 residues. Germline V CDR1 and CDR2: MDHEN, SYDVKM.

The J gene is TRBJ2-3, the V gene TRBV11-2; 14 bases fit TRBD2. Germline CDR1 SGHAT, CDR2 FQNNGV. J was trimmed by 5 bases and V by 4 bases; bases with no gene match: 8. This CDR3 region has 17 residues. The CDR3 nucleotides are TGTGCCAGCAGCTCCCTAGGGACTAGCGGGAGTATAGATACGCAGTATTTT. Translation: CASSSLGTSGSIDTQYF.

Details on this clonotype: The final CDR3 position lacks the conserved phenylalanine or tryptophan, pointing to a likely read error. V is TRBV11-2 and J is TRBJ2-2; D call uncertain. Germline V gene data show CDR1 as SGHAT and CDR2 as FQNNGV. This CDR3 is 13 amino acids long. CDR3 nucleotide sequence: TGTGCCAGCAGCTTAGATAGGACCGAGGAGCTGTTTCTT. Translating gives CASSLDRTEELFL.

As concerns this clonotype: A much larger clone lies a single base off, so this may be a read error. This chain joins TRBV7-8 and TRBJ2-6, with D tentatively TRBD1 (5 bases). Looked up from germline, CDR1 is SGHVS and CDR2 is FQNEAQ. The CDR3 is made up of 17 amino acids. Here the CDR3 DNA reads TGTGCCAGCAGCTTAGCGGCGTGGAGCTCTGGGGCCAACGTCCCGACTTTC. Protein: CASSLAAWSSGANVPTF.